These T cell receptor beta chains were read from a single sample in a study of shared clonotypes between healthy human individuals. The table came from immunoSEQ multiplex PCR; TCRdb's copy has only in-frame clones and leaves some out. The table has millions of clones, approximately 92% seen once. The specimen sequenced was naive CD4+ T cells sorted from blood. All receptors come from a man aged 18-30 years in good health. CDR3s include the opening cysteine and the closing phenylalanine or tryptophan. Each record gives: V gene, clone size, J gene, D gene, CDR3 protein, CDR3 DNA. The D gene is left open where the match is weak. Clone size, where shown, is once, few, many, or a class for clones that have expanded.

V gene: TRBV28
clone size: -
J gene: TRBJ1-5
D gene: TRBD1
CDR3 protein: CASSETGISNQPQHF
CDR3 DNA: TGTGCCAGCAGTGAGACAGGGATTAGCAATCAGCCCCAGCATTTT

V gene: TRBV30
clone size: -
J gene: TRBJ2-1
D gene: -
CDR3 protein: CAWSWRDPRDEQFF
CDR3 DNA: TGTGCCTGGAGTTGGCGGGACCCTAGGGATGAGCAGTTCTTC

V gene: TRBV18
clone size: few
J gene: TRBJ1-2
D gene: TRBD1
CDR3 protein: CASSPGTDYGYTF
CDR3 DNA: TGTGCCAGCTCACCAGGGACAGACTATGGCTACACCTTC

V gene: TRBV6-5
clone size: once
J gene: TRBJ1-1
D gene: -
CDR3 protein: CASSRRRNTEAFF
CDR3 DNA: TGTGCCAGCAGTCGGCGAAGGAACACTGAAGCTTTCTTT

V gene: TRBV5-1
clone size: once
J gene: TRBJ2-5
D gene: TRBD2
CDR3 protein: CASSLAGGSRDQYF
CDR3 DNA: TGCGCCAGCAGCTTGGCCGGCGGGAGCAGGGACCAGTACTTC

V gene: TRBV25-1
clone size: -
J gene: TRBJ2-7
D gene: -
CDR3 protein: CASSESAYEQYF
CDR3 DNA: TGTGCCAGCAGTGAATCGGCCTACGAGCAGTACTTC

V gene: TRBV2
clone size: -
J gene: TRBJ1-2
D gene: -
CDR3 protein: CASSQRLQYGYTF
CDR3 DNA: TGTGCCAGCAGTCAAAGGCTCCAGTATGGCTACACCTTC

V gene: TRBV2
clone size: once
J gene: TRBJ1-6
D gene: -
CDR3 protein: CASSGPGNNSPLHF
CDR3 DNA: TGTGCCAGCAGTGGCCCAGGAAATAATTCACCCCTCCACTTT

V gene: TRBV6-5
clone size: -
J gene: TRBJ2-2
D gene: -
CDR3 protein: CASSYLRATGELFF
CDR3 DNA: TGTGCCAGCAGTTACCTCCGGGCGACCGGGGAGCTGTTTTTT

V gene: TRBV6-1
clone size: -
J gene: TRBJ1-5
D gene: TRBD1
CDR3 protein: CASSGPGQGSQPQHF
CDR3 DNA: TGTGCCAGCAGTGGCCCGGGACAGGGTTCGCAGCCCCAGCATTTT

V gene: TRBV7-9
clone size: -
J gene: TRBJ2-5
D gene: TRBD2
CDR3 protein: CASSPSGGGKETQYF
CDR3 DNA: TGTGCCAGCAGCCCTAGCGGGGGAGGGAAAGAGACCCAGTACTTC

V gene: TRBV7-9
clone size: -
J gene: TRBJ2-2
D gene: -
CDR3 protein: CALGGPTNTGELFF
CDR3 DNA: TGTGCCCTCGGGGGGCCGACGAACACCGGGGAGCTGTTTTTT

V gene: TRBV18
clone size: -
J gene: TRBJ1-1
D gene: -
CDR3 protein: CASSPAGGPEAFF
CDR3 DNA: TGTGCCAGCTCACCAGCCGGGGGGCCTGAAGCTTTCTTT

V gene: TRBV7-9
clone size: -
J gene: TRBJ2-2
D gene: -
CDR3 protein: CASSWGSHRELFF
CDR3 DNA: TGTGCCAGCAGCTGGGGATCCCACCGGGAGCTGTTTTTT

V gene: TRBV6-5
clone size: -
J gene: TRBJ2-2
D gene: -
CDR3 protein: CASRNTGRATGELFF
CDR3 DNA: TGTGCCAGCAGAAATACAGGGAGAGCCACCGGGGAGCTGTTTTTT

V gene: TRBV5-6
clone size: -
J gene: TRBJ1-6
D gene: TRBD1
CDR3 protein: CASSLSRTGTNSPLHF
CDR3 DNA: TGTGCCAGCAGCTTGAGTAGGACAGGAACAAATTCACCCCTCCACTTT

V gene: TRBV30
clone size: -
J gene: TRBJ2-7
D gene: -
CDR3 protein: CAGRRGDGHEQYF
CDR3 DNA: TGTGCGGGACGGAGGGGCGACGGGCACGAGCAGTACTTC

V gene: TRBV30
clone size: once
J gene: TRBJ2-6
D gene: -
CDR3 protein: CAVVPGANVLTF
CDR3 DNA: TGTGCCGTGGTACCCGGGGCCAACGTCCTGACTTTC

V gene: TRBV5-5
clone size: once
J gene: TRBJ2-5
D gene: -
CDR3 protein: CASSLGLPPQETQYF
CDR3 DNA: TGTGCCAGCAGCTTGGGTCTTCCACCACAAGAGACCCAGTACTTC

V gene: TRBV6-4
clone size: -
J gene: TRBJ2-1
D gene: TRBD2
CDR3 protein: CASSDNSLAGGMNEQFF
CDR3 DNA: TGTGCCAGCAGTGACAACTCCCTAGCGGGGGGGATGAATGAGCAGTTCTTC

V gene: TRBV7-2
clone size: -
J gene: TRBJ1-5
D gene: -
CDR3 protein: CASSRDSSNQPQHF
CDR3 DNA: TGTGCCAGCAGCCGCGACAGTAGCAATCAGCCCCAGCATTTT

V gene: TRBV2
clone size: -
J gene: TRBJ2-2
D gene: TRBD2
CDR3 protein: CARGGGSRLAGVEFGGELFF
CDR3 DNA: TGTGCCAGAGGAGGAGGTTCTAGACTAGCGGGGGTCGAGTTCGGCGGGGAGCTGTTTTTT

V gene: TRBV25-1
clone size: -
J gene: TRBJ1-4
D gene: -
CDR3 protein: CASSGGPNEKLFF
CDR3 DNA: TGTGCCAGCAGCGGGGGGCCTAATGAAAAACTGTTTTTT

V gene: TRBV18
clone size: -
J gene: TRBJ1-1
D gene: TRBD1
CDR3 protein: CASSIGQVNTEAFF
CDR3 DNA: TGTGCCAGCTCAATAGGACAGGTGAACACTGAAGCTTTCTTT

V gene: TRBV5-1
clone size: -
J gene: TRBJ1-5
D gene: TRBD1
CDR3 protein: CASSSPGQGLYQPQHF
CDR3 DNA: TGCGCCAGCAGCAGTCCGGGACAGGGGTTATATCAGCCCCAGCATTTT

V gene: TRBV28
clone size: -
J gene: TRBJ2-2
D gene: TRBD2
CDR3 protein: CASSLWGLVPTGELFF
CDR3 DNA: TGTGCCAGCAGTTTATGGGGACTAGTTCCCACCGGGGAGCTGTTTTTT

V gene: TRBV10-3
clone size: -
J gene: TRBJ2-1
D gene: TRBD2
CDR3 protein: CATVTGTSGNNEQFF
CDR3 DNA: TGTGCCACCGTTACCGGGACTAGCGGGAACAATGAGCAGTTCTTC

V gene: TRBV19
clone size: -
J gene: TRBJ1-5
D gene: -
CDR3 protein: CASSTNRRASSQPQHF
CDR3 DNA: TGTGCCAGTAGCACTAACCGTAGGGCTTCGAGCCAGCCCCAGCATTTT

V gene: TRBV5-1
clone size: -
J gene: TRBJ2-7
D gene: -
CDR3 protein: CASSLARGGYEQYF
CDR3 DNA: TGCGCCAGCAGCTTGGCCAGGGGGGGCTACGAGCAGTACTTC

V gene: TRBV23-1
clone size: -
J gene: TRBJ2-6
D gene: -
CDR3 protein: CARLSGASGANVLTF
CDR3 DNA: TGCGCCAGGTTATCAGGGGCCTCTGGGGCCAACGTCCTGACTTTC

V gene: TRBV29-1
clone size: -
J gene: TRBJ2-7
D gene: -
CDR3 protein: CSVDVPGAPYEQYF
CDR3 DNA: TGCAGCGTTGACGTCCCCGGGGCCCCTTACGAGCAGTACTTC

V gene: TRBV5-1
clone size: -
J gene: TRBJ2-7
D gene: TRBD1
CDR3 protein: CASSLIAGTAYEQYF
CDR3 DNA: TGCGCCAGCAGCCTTATCGCCGGGACAGCCTACGAGCAGTACTTC

V gene: TRBV7-2
clone size: once
J gene: TRBJ2-5
D gene: -
CDR3 protein: CASSLGRQETQYF
CDR3 DNA: TGTGCCAGCAGCTTAGGCCGCCAAGAGACCCAGTACTTC

V gene: TRBV5-6
clone size: -
J gene: TRBJ2-7
D gene: -
CDR3 protein: CASSRIGGSSYEQYF
CDR3 DNA: TGTGCCAGCAGCCGGATAGGAGGGAGCTCCTACGAGCAGTACTTC

V gene: TRBV7-6
clone size: -
J gene: TRBJ2-2
D gene: TRBD2
CDR3 protein: CASSLAGEGTGELFF
CDR3 DNA: TGTGCCAGCAGCTTAGCGGGGGAGGGGACCGGGGAGCTGTTTTTT

V gene: TRBV10-3
clone size: -
J gene: TRBJ2-7
D gene: TRBD2
CDR3 protein: CAISESTSGSYEQYF
CDR3 DNA: TGTGCCATCAGTGAGTCGACTAGCGGGAGTTACGAGCAGTACTTC

V gene: TRBV12-5
clone size: once
J gene: TRBJ2-7
D gene: -
CDR3 protein: CASAVARAEQYF
CDR3 DNA: TGTGCTAGTGCCGTTGCCCGTGCCGAGCAGTACTTC

V gene: TRBV10-3
clone size: -
J gene: TRBJ1-2
D gene: TRBD1
CDR3 protein: CAISGRDSKPDGYTF
CDR3 DNA: TGTGCCATCAGTGGCCGGGACAGTAAGCCGGATGGCTACACCTTC

V gene: TRBV6-5
clone size: -
J gene: TRBJ2-5
D gene: TRBD2
CDR3 protein: CATGLAGVETQYF
CDR3 DNA: TGTGCCACGGGACTAGCGGGAGTAGAGACCCAGTACTTC

V gene: TRBV28
clone size: -
J gene: TRBJ2-1
D gene: TRBD2
CDR3 protein: CASSPMSLAGYDEQFF
CDR3 DNA: TGTGCCAGCAGTCCAATGAGCCTAGCGGGGTACGACGAGCAGTTCTTC

V gene: TRBV4-3
clone size: -
J gene: TRBJ1-6
D gene: -
CDR3 protein: CASSQEADSPLHF
CDR3 DNA: TGCGCCAGCAGCCAGGAGGCGGATTCACCCCTCCACTTT

V gene: TRBV13
clone size: -
J gene: TRBJ2-5
D gene: -
CDR3 protein: CASSFSGSEETQYF
CDR3 DNA: TGTGCCAGCAGCTTTTCTGGGTCCGAGGAGACCCAGTACTTC

V gene: TRBV30
clone size: -
J gene: TRBJ2-7
D gene: -
CDR3 protein: CAWSLQVPPYEQYF
CDR3 DNA: TGTGCCTGGAGTCTACAGGTTCCCCCCTACGAGCAGTACTTC

V gene: TRBV27
clone size: -
J gene: TRBJ1-2
D gene: -
CDR3 protein: CASSLSYPGIYGYTF
CDR3 DNA: TGTGCCAGCAGTTTATCGTACCCAGGGATCTATGGCTACACCTTC

V gene: TRBV6-1
clone size: -
J gene: TRBJ2-2
D gene: -
CDR3 protein: CASSEIVDTGELFF
CDR3 DNA: TGTGCCAGCAGTGAAATAGTCGACACCGGGGAGCTGTTTTTT

V gene: TRBV6-5
clone size: -
J gene: TRBJ2-7
D gene: TRBD1
CDR3 protein: CASSYSRGGGYEQYF
CDR3 DNA: TGTGCCAGCAGTTACTCGAGAGGGGGCGGCTACGAGCAGTACTTC